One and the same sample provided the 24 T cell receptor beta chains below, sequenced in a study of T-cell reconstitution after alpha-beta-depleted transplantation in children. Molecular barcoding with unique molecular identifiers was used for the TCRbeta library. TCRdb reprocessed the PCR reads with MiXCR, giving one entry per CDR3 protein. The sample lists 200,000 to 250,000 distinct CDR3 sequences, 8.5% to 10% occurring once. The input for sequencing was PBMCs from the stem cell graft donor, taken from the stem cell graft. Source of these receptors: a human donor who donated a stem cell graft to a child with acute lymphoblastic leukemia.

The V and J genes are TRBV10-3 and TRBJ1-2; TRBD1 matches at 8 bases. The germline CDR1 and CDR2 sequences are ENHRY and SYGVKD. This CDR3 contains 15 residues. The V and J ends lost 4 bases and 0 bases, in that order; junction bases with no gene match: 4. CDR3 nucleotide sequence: TGTGCCATCAGTGGAAGGACAGGGTCTAACTATGGCTACACCTTC. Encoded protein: CAISGRTGSNYGYTF.

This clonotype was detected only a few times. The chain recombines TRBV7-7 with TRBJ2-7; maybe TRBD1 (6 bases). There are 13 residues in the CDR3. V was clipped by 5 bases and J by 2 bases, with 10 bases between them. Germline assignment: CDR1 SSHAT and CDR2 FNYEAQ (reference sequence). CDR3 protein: CASSDGTPYEQYF. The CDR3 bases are TGTGCCAGCAGCGACGGGACACCCTACGAGCAGTACTTC.

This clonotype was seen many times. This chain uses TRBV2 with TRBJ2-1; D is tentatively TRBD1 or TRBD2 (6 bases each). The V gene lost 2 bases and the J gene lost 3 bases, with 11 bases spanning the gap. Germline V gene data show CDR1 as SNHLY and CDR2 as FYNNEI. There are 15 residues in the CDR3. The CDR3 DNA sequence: TGTGCCAGCAGTGAATCGGGGGCAGACTACAATGAGCAGTTCTTC. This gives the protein CASSESGADYNEQFF.

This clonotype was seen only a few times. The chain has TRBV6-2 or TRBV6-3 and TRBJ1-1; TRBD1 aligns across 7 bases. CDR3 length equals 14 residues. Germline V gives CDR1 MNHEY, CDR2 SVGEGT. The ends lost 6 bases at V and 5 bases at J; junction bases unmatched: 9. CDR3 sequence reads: CASRETGMSTEAFF. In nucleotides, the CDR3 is TGTGCCAGCAGAGAGACAGGGATGAGTACTGAAGCTTTCTTT.

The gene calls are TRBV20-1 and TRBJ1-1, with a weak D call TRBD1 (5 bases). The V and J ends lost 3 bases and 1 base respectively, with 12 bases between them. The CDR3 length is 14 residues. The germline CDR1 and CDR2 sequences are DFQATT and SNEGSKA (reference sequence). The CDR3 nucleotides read TGCAGTGCTAGCGTGATCACAGGGAACACTGAAGCTTTCTTT. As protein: CSASVITGNTEAFF.

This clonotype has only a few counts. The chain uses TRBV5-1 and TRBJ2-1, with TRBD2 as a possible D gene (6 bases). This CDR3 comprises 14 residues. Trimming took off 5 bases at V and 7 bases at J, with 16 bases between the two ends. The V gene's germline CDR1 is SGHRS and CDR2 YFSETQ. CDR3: CASSPGGSGNEQFF. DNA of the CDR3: TGCGCCAGCAGTCCTGGGGGGTCGGGAAATGAGCAGTTCTTC.

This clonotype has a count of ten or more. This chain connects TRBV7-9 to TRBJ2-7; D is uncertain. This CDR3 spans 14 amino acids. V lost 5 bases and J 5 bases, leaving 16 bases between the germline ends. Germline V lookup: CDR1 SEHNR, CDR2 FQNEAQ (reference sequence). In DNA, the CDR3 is TGTGCCAGCAGCCCTTTCCGAACAATCCACGAGCAGTACTTC. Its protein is CASSPFRTIHEQYF. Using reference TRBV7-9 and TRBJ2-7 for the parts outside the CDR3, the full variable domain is DTGVSQNPRHKITKRGQNVTFRCDPISEHNRLYWYRQTLGQGPEFLTYFQNEAQLEKSRLLSDRFSAERPKGSFSTLEIQRTEQGDSAMYLCASSPFRTIHEQYFGPGTRLTVT.

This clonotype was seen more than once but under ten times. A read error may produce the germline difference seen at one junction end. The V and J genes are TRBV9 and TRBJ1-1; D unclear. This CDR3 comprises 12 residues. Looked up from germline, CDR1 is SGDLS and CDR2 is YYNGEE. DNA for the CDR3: TGTGCCAGCACCGTAGTGGATACTGAAGCTTTCTTT. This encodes CASTVVDTEAFF.

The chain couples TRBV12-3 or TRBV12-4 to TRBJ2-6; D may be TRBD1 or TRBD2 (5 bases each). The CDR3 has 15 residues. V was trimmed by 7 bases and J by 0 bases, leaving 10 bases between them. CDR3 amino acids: CASTRDASGANVLTF. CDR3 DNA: TGTGCCAGCACCCGGGACGCCTCTGGGGCCAACGTCCTGACTTTC.

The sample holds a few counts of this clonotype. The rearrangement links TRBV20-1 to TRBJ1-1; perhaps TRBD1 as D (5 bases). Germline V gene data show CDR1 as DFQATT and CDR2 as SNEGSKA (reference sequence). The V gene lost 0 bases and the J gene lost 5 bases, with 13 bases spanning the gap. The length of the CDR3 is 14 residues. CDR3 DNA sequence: TGCAGTGCTAGAGATTTGGCCAGGGCAACTGAAGCTTTCTTT. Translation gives CSARDLARATEAFF.

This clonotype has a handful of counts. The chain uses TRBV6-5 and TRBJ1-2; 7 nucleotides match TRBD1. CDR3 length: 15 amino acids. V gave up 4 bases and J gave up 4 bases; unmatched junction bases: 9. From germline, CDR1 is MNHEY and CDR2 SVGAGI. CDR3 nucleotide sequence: TGTGCCAGCAGTTCTAGGGGGCAGGGAAGCTATGGCTACACCTTC. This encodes CASSSRGQGSYGYTF.

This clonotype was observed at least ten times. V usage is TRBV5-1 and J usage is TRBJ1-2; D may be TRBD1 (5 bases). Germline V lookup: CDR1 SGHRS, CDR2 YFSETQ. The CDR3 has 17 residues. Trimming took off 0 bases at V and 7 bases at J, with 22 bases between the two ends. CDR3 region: CASSLDGGGMVGFGYTF. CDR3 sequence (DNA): TGCGCCAGCAGCTTGGATGGCGGGGGAATGGTCGGCTTTGGCTACACCTTC.

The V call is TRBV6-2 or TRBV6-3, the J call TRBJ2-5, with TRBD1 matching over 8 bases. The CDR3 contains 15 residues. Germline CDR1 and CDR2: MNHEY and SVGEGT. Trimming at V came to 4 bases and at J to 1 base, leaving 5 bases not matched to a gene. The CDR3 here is CASSSVGQGQETQYF. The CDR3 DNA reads TGTGCCAGCAGTTCCGTCGGACAGGGCCAAGAGACCCAGTACTTC.

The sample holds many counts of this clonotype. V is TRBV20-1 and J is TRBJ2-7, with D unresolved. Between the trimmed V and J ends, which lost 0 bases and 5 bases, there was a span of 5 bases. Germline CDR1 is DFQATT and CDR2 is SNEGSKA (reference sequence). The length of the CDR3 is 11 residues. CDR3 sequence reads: CSARDVDEQYF. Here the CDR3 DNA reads TGCAGTGCTAGAGATGTCGACGAGCAGTACTTC.

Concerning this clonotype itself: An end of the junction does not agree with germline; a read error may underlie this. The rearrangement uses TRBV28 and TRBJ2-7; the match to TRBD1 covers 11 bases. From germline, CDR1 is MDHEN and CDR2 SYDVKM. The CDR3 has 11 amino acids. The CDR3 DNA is TGTGCCAGCAGTTCCGAGGGACAGGGGGACTTC. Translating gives CASSSEGQGDF.

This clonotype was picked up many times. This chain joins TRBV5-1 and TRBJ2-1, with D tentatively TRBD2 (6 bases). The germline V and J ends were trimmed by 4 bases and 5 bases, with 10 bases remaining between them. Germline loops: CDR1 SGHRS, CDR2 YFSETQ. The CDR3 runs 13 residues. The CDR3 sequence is CASSPGVNNEQFF. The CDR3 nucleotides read TGCGCCAGCAGCCCGGGAGTTAACAATGAGCAGTTCTTC.

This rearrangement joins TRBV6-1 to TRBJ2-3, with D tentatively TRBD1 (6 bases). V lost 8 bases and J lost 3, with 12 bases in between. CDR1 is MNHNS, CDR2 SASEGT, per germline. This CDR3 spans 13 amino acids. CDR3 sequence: CASSHRATDTQYF. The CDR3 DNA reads TGTGCCAGCTCCCACAGGGCGACAGATACGCAGTATTTT.

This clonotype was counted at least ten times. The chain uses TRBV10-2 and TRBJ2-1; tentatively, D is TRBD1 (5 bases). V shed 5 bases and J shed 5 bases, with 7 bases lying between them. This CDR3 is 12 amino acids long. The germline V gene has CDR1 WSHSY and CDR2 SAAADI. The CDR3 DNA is TGCGCCAGCAGTCGACAGAACAATGAGCAGTTCTTC. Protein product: CASSRQNNEQFF.

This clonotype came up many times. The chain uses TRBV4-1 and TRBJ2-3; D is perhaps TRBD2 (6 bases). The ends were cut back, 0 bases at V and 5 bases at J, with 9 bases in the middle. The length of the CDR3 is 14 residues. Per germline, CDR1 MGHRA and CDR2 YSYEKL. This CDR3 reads CASSQEEGLDTQYF. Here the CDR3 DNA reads TGCGCCAGCAGCCAAGAGGAGGGGTTAGATACGCAGTATTTT.

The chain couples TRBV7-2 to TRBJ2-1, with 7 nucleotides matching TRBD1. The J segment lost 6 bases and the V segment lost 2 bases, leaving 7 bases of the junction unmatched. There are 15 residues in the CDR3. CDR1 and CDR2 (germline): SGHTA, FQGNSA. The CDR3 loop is CASSLSTGTANEQFF. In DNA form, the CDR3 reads TGTGCCAGCAGCTTATCCACCGGGACAGCCAATGAGCAGTTCTTC.

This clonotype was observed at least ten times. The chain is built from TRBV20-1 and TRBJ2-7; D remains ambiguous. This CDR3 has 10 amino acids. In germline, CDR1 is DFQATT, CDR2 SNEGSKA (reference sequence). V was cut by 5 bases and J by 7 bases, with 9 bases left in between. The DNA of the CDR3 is TGCAGTGCTTTAAGGCGGGAGCAGTACTTC. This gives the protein CSALRREQYF.

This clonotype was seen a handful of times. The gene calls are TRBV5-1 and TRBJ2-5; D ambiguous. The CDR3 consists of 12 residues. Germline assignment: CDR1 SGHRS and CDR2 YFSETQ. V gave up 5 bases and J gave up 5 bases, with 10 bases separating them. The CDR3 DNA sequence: TGCGCCAGCAGAAGTCCGAGGGAGACCCAGTACTTC. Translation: CASRSPRETQYF. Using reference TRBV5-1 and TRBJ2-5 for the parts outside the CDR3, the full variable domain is KAGVTQTPRYLIKTRGQQVTLSCSPISGHRSVSWYQQTPGQGLQFLFEYFSETQRNKGNFPGRFSGRQFSNSRSEMNVSTLELGDSALYLCASRSPRETQYFGPGTRLLVL.

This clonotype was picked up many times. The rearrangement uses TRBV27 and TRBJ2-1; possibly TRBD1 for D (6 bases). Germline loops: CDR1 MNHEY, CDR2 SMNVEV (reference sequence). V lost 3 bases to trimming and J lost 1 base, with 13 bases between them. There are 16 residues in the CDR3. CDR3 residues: CASSLVTGRSYNEQFF. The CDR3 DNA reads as TGTGCCAGCAGTTTGGTTACAGGGCGATCCTACAATGAGCAGTTCTTC.

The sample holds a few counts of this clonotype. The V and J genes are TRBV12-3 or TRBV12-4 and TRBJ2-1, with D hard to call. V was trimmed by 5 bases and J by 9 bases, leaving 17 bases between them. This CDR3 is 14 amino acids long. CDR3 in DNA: TGTGCCAGCAGTCCACTTGGCCCCCTGGTTGAGCAGTTCTTC. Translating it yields CASSPLGPLVEQFF.